This TCR beta chain was sequenced in a study of blood T cell repertoires in COVID-19. Original analysis: How many nucleated cells were present was estimated from reference gene primer amplification. Repertoires were generated with immunoSEQ multiplex PCR, while TCRdb's copy carries only in-frame clones and drops some. V and J calls and clone size are those listed in that table; D and trimming were worked out from the DNA. The sample lists about 340,000 clones; 80% to 90% were seen once. This CDR3 comprises 14 residues. V trimming: 4 bases; J trimming: 0 bases; junction bases outside the gene matches: 3. The germline V gene has CDR1 KGHSH and CDR2 LQKENI.

V gene TRBV18 combines with J gene TRBJ2-7, with TRBD1 matching over 7 bases. What was sequenced was PBMCs or T cells enriched from blood (not recorded which). The receptor was isolated from a woman in her 40s with acute COVID-19. Written as DNA, the CDR3 is TGTGCCAGCTCACTGGGACAGATCTCCTACGAGCAGTACTTC. Its protein is CASSLGQISYEQYF.